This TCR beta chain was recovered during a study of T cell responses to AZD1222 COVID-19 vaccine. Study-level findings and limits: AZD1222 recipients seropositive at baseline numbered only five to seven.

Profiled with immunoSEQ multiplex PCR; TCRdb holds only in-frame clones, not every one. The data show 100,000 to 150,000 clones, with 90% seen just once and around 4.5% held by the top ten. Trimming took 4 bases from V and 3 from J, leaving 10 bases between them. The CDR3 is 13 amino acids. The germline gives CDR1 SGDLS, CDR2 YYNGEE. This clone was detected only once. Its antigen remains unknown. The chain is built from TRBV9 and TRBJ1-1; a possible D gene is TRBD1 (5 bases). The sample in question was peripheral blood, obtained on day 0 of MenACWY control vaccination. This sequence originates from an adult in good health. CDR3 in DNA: TGTGCCAGCAGCCTAAGGGGTTACACTGAAGCTTTCTTT. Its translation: CASSLRGYTEAFF.